The 11 T cell receptor beta chains reported below all come from one sample, sequenced in a study of cytomegalovirus exposure and HLA in healthy donors. Libraries were prepared by immunoSEQ multiplex PCR; TCRdb keeps only in-frame clonotypes and omits some of them. The sample lists some 84,000 clones; around 90% were seen once. The source material was PBMCs. The receptors here all came from a man aged 25-40 years in good health and CMV-seronegative.

This sequence joins TRBV28 and TRBJ1-1; 8 bases match TRBD1. V lost 6 bases and J lost 11; bases outside the gene matches: 14. This CDR3 is built from 14 residues. CDR1 MDHEN and CDR2 SYDVKM come from the germline V gene. CDR3 sequence (DNA): TGTGCCAGCAGCGGGACGACAGGGGCCGGAGTTGCTTTCTTT. Translating gives CASSGTTGAGVAFF.

J is TRBJ2-5 and V is TRBV2, with D possibly matching TRBD2 (5 bases). The CDR3 totals 12 residues. V shed 7 bases and J shed 5 bases, with 11 bases lying between them. Germline V gene lookup returns CDR1 SNHLY and CDR2 FYNNEI. The DNA for the CDR3 is TGTGCCAGCAAGTCGTCTAGCGAGACCCAGTACTTC. Protein sequence: CASKSSSETQYF. The whole variable domain, remainder taken from reference TRBV2 and TRBJ2-5, is EPEVTQTPSHQVTQMGQEVILRCVPISNHLYFYWYRQILGQKVEFLVSFYNNEISEKSEIFDDQFSVERPDGSNFTLKIRSTKLEDSAMYFCASKSSSETQYFGPGTRLLVL.

DNA for the CDR3: TGCGCCAGCAGCGCGGGTGAGTGGGCCGAGCAGTACTTC. It yields the protein CASSAGEWAEQYF. The chain recombines TRBV5-1 with TRBJ2-7; a weak D match, TRBD2 (5 bases). V was cut by 4 bases and J by 6 bases, with 14 bases left in between. Germline CDR1 is SGHRS and CDR2 is YFSETQ. The CDR3 is made up of 13 amino acids.

The gene calls are TRBV4-2 and TRBJ2-1, with TRBD2 as a possible D gene (7 bases). This CDR3 comprises 16 residues. Germline V gene data show CDR1 as LGHNA and CDR2 as YNFKEQ. Trimming removed 0 bases from V and 2 bases from J, with 11 bases in between. The CDR3, as DNA: TGTGCCAGCAGCCAAGATAGGGGGGGGCCCTACAATGAGCAGTTCTTC. It is translated as CASSQDRGGPYNEQFF.

This clone was seen once. J is TRBJ2-7 and V is TRBV11-2, with D perhaps matching TRBD2 (5 bases). V lost 1 base to trimming and J lost 4 bases, with 20 bases between them. The CDR3 runs to 17 residues. Germline CDR1 is SGHAT and CDR2 is FQNNGV. CDR3 nucleotide sequence: TGTGCCAGCAGCTTAGGTAGAGGAGGATCGTTAAGATACGAGCAGTACTTC. The encoded protein is CASSLGRGGSLRYEQYF.

The chain joins TRBV15 to TRBJ1-3; 8 nucleotides match TRBD1. The V gene's germline CDR1 is LNHNV and CDR2 YYDKDF (reference sequence). The CDR3 extends over 19 amino acids. The junction had 16 bases not matched to a gene; V was cut back by 6 bases and J by 0 bases. For the CDR3, the DNA is TGTGCCACCAGGGATCACGGGACAGGAAATTCCTTCTCTGGAAACACCATATATTTT. Protein sequence: CATRDHGTGNSFSGNTIYF.

The chain carries TRBV5-1 and TRBJ2-1, with D possibly being TRBD2 (6 bases). The CDR3 is 14 residues long. V lost 4 bases, J lost 7 bases, and 15 bases lay in between. Germline-derived CDR1 and CDR2 are SGHRS and YFSETQ. CDR3 nucleotides: TGCGCCAGCAGCATAAGCCGGGACTCTAATGAGCAGTTCTTC. Translating gives CASSISRDSNEQFF.

J is TRBJ1-1 and V is TRBV5-6; D might be TRBD1 (6 bases). The CDR3 has 16 amino acids. V gave up 6 bases and J gave up 1 base, with 19 bases separating them. The V gene's germline CDR1 is SGHDT and CDR2 YYEEEE. The CDR3 DNA follows: TGTGCCAGCATCAATGGTCTCAGGGGCCCGAACACTGAAGCTTTCTTT. As protein: CASINGLRGPNTEAFF.

V is TRBV7-9 and J is TRBJ2-5; maybe TRBD1 (6 bases). The CDR3 contains 13 residues. In germline, CDR1 is SEHNR, CDR2 FQNEAQ (reference sequence). V was cut by 5 bases and J by 2 bases, with 9 bases left in between. The CDR3 is CASSPDSQETQYF. The DNA of the CDR3 is TGTGCCAGCAGCCCGGACAGTCAAGAGACCCAGTACTTC. Looking up the rest from reference TRBV7-9 and TRBJ2-5 gives the full variable domain: DTGVSQNPRHKITKRGQNVTFRCDPISEHNRLYWYRQTLGQGPEFLTYFQNEAQLEKSRLLSDRFSAERPKGSFSTLEIQRTEQGDSAMYLCASSPDSQETQYFGPGTRLLVL.

The chain joins TRBV10-3 to TRBJ2-1; TRBD1 agrees at 7 bases. The trim removed 3 bases at V and 2 bases at J, leaving 16 bases unmatched. This CDR3 is built from 19 residues. Germline CDR1 reads ENHRY; CDR2 reads SYGVKD. CDR3 in DNA: TGTGCCATCAGTGAACTCTCGGGCAACAGGGGATTCACCTACAATGAGCAGTTCTTC. Translating gives CAISELSGNRGFTYNEQFF.

The J gene is TRBJ2-1, the V gene TRBV7-9; D is uncertain. This CDR3 has 14 residues. Germline V gives CDR1 SEHNR, CDR2 FQNEAQ (reference sequence). V was cut by 5 bases and J by 6 bases, with 14 bases left in between. The CDR3 loop is CASSPNSIINEQFF. CDR3 coding DNA: TGTGCCAGCAGCCCCAACAGCATCATCAATGAGCAGTTCTTC.